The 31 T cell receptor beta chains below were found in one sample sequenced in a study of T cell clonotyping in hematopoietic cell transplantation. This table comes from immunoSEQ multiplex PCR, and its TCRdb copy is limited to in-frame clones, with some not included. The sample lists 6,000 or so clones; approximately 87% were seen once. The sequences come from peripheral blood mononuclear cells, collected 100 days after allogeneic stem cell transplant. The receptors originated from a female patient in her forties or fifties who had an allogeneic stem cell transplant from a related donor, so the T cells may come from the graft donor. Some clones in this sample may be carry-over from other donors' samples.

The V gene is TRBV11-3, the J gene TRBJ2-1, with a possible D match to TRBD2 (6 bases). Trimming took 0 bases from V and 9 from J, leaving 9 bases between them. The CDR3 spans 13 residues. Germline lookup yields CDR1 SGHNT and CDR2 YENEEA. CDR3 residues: CASSLDRRGEQFF. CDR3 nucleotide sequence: TGTGCCAGCAGCTTAGATCGGAGGGGTGAGCAGTTCTTC.

The CDR3 reads CSVDRGTQETQYF. CDR3 in DNA: TGCAGCGTTGACCGGGGGACCCAAGAGACCCAGTACTTC. This chain joins TRBV29-1 and TRBJ2-5; weak D call: TRBD2 (6 bases). Between the trimmed V and J ends, which lost 3 bases and 1 base, there was a span of 9 bases. The germline gives CDR1 SQVTM, CDR2 ANQGSEA. This CDR3 is 13 amino acids long.

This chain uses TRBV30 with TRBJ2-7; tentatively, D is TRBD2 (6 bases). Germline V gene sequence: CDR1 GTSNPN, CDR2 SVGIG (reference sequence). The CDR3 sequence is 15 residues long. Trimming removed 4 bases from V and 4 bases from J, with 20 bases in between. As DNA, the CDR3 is TGTGCCTGGACCCCGGTAGGTAGGGCGGGGTACGAGCAGTACTTC. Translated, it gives CAWTPVGRAGYEQYF.

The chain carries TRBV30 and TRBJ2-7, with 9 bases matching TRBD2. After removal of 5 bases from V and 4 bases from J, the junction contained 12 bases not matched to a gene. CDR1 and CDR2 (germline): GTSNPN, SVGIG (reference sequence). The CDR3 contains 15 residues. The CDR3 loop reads CAWAGRLAGYYEQYF. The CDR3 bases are TGTGCCTGGGCGGGGAGGCTAGCGGGATATTACGAGCAGTACTTC.

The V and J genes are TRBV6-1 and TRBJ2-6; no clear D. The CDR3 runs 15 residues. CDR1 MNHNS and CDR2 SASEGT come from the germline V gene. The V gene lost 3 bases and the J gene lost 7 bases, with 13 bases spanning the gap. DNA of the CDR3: TGTGCCAGCAGTGATTCTGGGGAAGGAGCCAACGTCCTGACTTTC. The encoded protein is CASSDSGEGANVLTF.

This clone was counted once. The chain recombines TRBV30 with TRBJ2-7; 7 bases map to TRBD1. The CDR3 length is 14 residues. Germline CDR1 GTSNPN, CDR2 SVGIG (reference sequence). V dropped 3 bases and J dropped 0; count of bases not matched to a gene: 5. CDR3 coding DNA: TGTGCCTGGAGAGGGGGACAGAACTCCTACGAGCAGTACTTC. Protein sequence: CAWRGGQNSYEQYF.

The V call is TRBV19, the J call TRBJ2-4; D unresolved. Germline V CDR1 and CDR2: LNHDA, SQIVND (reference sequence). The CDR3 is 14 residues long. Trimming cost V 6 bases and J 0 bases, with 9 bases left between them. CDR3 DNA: TGTGCCAGTAGGGAAGGACCAGCCAAAAACATTCAGTACTTC. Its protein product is CASREGPAKNIQYF. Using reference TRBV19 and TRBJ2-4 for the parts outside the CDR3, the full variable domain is DGGITQSPKYLFRKEGQNVTLSCEQNLNHDAMYWYRQDPGQGLRLIYYSQIVNDFQKGDIAEGYSVSREKKESFPLTVTSAQKNPTAFYLCASREGPAKNIQYFGAGTRLSVL.

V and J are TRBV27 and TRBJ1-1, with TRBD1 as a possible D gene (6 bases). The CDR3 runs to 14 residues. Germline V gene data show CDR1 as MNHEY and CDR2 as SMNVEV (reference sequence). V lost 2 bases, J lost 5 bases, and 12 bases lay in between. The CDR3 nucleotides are TGTGCCAGCAGTTTAATTCAGGGGTCGACTGAAGCTTTCTTT. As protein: CASSLIQGSTEAFF.

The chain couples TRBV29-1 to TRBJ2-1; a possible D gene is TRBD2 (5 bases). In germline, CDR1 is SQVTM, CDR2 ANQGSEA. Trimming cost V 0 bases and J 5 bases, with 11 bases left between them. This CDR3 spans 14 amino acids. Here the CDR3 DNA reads TGCAGCGTTGAAGAACTACTAGTAGACAATGAGCAGTTCTTC. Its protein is CSVEELLVDNEQFF.

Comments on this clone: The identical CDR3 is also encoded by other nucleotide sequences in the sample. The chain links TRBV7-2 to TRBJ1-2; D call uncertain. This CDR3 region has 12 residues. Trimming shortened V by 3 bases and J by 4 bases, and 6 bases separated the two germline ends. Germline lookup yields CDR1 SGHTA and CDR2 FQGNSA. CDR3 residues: CASSFSSYGYTF. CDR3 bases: TGTGCCAGCAGCTTCTCTAGCTATGGCTACACCTTC. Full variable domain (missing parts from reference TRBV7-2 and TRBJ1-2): GAGVSQSPSNKVTEKGKDVELRCDPISGHTALYWYRQSLGQGLEFLIYFQGNSAPDKSGLPSDRFSAERTGGSVSTLTIQRTQQEDSAVYLCASSFSSYGYTFGSGTRLTVV.

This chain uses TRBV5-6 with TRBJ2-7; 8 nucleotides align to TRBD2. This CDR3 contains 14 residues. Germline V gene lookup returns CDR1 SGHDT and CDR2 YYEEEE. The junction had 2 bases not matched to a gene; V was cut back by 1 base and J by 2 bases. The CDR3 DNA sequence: TGTGCCAGCAGCTTGACTAGCGGAACCTACGAGCAGTACTTC. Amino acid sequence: CASSLTSGTYEQYF.

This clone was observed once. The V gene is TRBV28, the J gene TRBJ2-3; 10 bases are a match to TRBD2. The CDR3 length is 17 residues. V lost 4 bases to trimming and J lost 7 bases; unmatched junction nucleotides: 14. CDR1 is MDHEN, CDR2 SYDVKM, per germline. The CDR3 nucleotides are TGTGCCAGCAGTTCCGCGTGGCGACTAGCGGGCTTTCATACGCAGTATTTT. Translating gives CASSSAWRLAGFHTQYF.

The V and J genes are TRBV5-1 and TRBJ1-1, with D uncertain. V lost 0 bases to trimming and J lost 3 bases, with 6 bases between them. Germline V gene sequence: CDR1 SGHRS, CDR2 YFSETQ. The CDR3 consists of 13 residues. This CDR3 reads CASSLEPHTEAFF. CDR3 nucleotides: TGCGCCAGCAGCTTGGAGCCACACACTGAAGCTTTCTTT. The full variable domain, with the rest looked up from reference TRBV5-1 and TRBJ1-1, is KAGVTQTPRYLIKTRGQQVTLSCSPISGHRSVSWYQQTPGQGLQFLFEYFSETQRNKGNFPGRFSGRQFSNSRSEMNVSTLELGDSALYLCASSLEPHTEAFFGQGTRLTVV.

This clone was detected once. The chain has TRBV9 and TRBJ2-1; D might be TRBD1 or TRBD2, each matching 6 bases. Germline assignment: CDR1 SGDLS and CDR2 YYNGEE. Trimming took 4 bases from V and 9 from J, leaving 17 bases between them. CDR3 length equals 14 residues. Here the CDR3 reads CASSTRTGGGEQFF. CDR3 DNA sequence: TGTGCCAGCAGCACAAGGACCGGAGGGGGTGAGCAGTTCTTC. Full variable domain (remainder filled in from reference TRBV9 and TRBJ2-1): DSGVTQTPKHLITATGQRVTLRCSPRSGDLSVYWYQQSLDQGLQFLIQYYNGEERAKGNILERFSAQQFPDLHSELNLSSLELGDSALYFCASSTRTGGGEQFFGPGTRLTVL.

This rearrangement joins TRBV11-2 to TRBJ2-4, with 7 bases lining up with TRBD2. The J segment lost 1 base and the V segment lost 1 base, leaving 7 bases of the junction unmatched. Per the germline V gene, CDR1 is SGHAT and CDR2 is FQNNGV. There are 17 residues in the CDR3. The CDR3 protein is CASSLGGRGSAKNIQYF. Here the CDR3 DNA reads TGTGCCAGCAGCTTAGGTGGGAGGGGATCGGCCAAAAACATTCAGTACTTC.

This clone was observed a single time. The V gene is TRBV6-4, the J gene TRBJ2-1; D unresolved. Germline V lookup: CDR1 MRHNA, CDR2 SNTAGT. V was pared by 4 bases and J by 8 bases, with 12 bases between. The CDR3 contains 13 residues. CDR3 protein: CASSVSPVDEQFF. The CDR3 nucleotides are TGTGCCAGCAGTGTTAGCCCCGTGGATGAGCAGTTCTTC.

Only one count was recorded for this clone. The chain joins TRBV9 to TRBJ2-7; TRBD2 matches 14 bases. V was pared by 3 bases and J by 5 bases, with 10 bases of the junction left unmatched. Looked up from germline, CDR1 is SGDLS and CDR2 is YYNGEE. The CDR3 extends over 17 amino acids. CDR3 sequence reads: CASSAGLAGGQIDEQYF. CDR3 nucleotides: TGTGCCAGCAGCGCCGGACTAGCGGGAGGCCAGATCGACGAGCAGTACTTC.

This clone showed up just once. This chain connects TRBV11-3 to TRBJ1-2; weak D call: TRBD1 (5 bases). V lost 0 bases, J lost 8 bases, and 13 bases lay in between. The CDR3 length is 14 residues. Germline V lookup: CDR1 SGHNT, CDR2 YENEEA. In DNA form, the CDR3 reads TGTGCCAGCAGCTTAGATGGGGGGATAGGCGGCTACACCTTC. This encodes CASSLDGGIGGYTF. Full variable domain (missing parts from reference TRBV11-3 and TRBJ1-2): EAGVVQSPRYKIIEKKQPVAFWCNPISGHNTLYWYLQNLGQGPELLIRYENEEAVDDSQLPKDRFSAERLKGVDSTLKIQPAELGDSAVYLCASSLDGGIGGYTFGSGTRLTVV.

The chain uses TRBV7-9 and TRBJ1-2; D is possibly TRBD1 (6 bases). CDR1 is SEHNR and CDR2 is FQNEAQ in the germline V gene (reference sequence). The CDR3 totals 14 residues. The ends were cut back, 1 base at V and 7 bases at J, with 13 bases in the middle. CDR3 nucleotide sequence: TGTGCCAGCAGCTTAGAGGGGGGGCGCGGTGGCTACACCTTC. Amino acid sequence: CASSLEGGRGGYTF.

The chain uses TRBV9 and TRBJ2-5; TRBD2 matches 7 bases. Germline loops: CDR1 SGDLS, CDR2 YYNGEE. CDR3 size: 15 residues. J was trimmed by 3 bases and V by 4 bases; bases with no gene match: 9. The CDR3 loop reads CASSTGTIQKETQYF. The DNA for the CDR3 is TGTGCCAGCAGCACCGGGACTATCCAAAAAGAGACCCAGTACTTC.

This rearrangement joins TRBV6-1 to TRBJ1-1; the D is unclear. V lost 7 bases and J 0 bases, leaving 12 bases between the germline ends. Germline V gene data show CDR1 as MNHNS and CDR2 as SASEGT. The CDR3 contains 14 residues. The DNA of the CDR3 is TGTGCCAGCAATAACAGTCCTATGAACACTGAAGCTTTCTTT. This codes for CASNNSPMNTEAFF.

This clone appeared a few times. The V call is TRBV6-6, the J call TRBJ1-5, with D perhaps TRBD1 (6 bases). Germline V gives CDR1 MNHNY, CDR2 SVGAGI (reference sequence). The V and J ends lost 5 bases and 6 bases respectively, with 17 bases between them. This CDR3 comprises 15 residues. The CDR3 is CASSTSGGAGQPQHF. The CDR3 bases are TGTGCCAGCAGTACGTCTGGGGGGGCGGGTCAGCCCCAGCATTTT.

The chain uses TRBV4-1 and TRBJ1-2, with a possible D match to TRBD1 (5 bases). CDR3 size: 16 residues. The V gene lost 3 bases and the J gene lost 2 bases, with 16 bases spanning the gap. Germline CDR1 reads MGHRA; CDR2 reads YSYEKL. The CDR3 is CASSHPRDSGNYGYTF. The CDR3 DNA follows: TGCGCCAGCAGCCACCCCCGGGACTCTGGAAACTATGGCTACACCTTC.

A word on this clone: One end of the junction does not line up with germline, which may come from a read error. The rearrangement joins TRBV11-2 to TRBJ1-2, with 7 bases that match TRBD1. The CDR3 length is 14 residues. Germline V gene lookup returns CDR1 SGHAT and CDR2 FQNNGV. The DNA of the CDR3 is TGTGCCAGCAGCGTAGAGGGACAGTCCTATGGCTACACCTTC. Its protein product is CASSVEGQSYGYTF.

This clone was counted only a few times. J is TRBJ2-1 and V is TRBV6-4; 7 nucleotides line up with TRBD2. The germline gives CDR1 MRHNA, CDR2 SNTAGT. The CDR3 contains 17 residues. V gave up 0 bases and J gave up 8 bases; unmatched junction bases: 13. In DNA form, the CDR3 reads TGTGCCAGCAGTGACTCTCGGGGGGAGGGCCCTGGTTATGAGCAGTTCTTC. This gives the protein CASSDSRGEGPGYEQFF.

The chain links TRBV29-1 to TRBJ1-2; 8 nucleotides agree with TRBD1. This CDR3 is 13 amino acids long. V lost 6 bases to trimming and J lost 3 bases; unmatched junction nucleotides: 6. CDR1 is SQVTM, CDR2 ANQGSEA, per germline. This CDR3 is CSVGEGQDYGYTF. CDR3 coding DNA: TGCAGCGTCGGCGAGGGACAGGACTATGGCTACACCTTC.

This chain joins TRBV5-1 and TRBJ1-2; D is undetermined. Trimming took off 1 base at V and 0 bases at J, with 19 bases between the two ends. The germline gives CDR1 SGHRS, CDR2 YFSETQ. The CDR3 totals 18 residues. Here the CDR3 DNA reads TGCGCCAGCAGCTTGCCATCCGGCCCGGCTCCCGCTAACTATGGCTACACCTTC. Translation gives CASSLPSGPAPANYGYTF.

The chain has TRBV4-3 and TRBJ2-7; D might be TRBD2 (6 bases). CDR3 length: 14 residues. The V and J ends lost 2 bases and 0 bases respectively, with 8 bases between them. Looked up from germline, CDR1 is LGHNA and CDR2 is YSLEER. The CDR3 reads CASSQRGTSYEQYF. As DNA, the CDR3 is TGCGCCAGCAGCCAACGCGGGACCTCCTACGAGCAGTACTTC.

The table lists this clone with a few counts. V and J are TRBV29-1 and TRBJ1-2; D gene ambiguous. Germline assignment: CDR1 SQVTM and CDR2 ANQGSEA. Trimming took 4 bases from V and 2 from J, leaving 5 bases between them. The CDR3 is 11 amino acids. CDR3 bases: TGCAGCGTTGCCGAGAACTATGGCTACACCTTC. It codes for CSVAENYGYTF.

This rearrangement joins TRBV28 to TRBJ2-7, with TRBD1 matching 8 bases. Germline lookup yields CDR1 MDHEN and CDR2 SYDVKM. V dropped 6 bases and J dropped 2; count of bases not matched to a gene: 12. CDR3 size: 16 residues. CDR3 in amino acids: CASSRLKTGDAYEQYF. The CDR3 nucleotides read TGTGCCAGCAGCCGACTGAAGACAGGGGACGCCTACGAGCAGTACTTC.

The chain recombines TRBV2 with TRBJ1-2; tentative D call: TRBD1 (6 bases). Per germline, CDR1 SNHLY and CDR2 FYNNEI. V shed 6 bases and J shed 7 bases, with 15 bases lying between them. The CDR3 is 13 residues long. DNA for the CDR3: TGTGCCAGCAGCCGGGACATCTTTTCTGGCTACACCTTC. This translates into CASSRDIFSGYTF.